Listed below are T cell receptor beta chains from one sample, sequenced in a study of beta chain features in type 1 diabetes. Measured with immunoSEQ multiplex PCR; TCRdb has only the in-frame clones, and not every one. The table records around 350,000 clones, over 9.5% of them present only once. Sequenced: naive CD4+ T cells from blood. The receptors shown here come from a man between 18 and 29 years old in good health. Each CDR3 is given with its conserved first and last residue. The order of the fields is D gene, V gene, clone size, J gene, CDR3 protein, CDR3 DNA. A D gene is named only where the DNA matches it firmly. Some rows have no size entry. The others give once, few or many, or a class for an expanded clone.

TRBD1	TRBV7-9	-	TRBJ1-2	CASSSDRAEGYTF	TGTGCCAGCAGCTCCGACAGGGCGGAAGGCTACACCTTC
-	TRBV28	-	TRBJ2-7	CASMQESSYEQYF	TGTGCCAGCATGCAAGAGAGCTCCTACGAGCAGTACTTC
-	TRBV28	-	TRBJ2-7	CASRVGGRLKYEQYF	TGTGCCAGCAGAGTAGGGGGACGGCTAAAATACGAGCAGTACTTC
-	TRBV14	many	TRBJ2-1	CASSQDATAEQFF	TGTGCCAGCAGCCAAGATGCGACAGCTGAGCAGTTCTTC
TRBD1	TRBV18	few	TRBJ2-5	CASSPIRGQGQETQYF	TGTGCCAGCTCACCTATTAGGGGACAGGGACAAGAGACCCAGTACTTC
TRBD2	TRBV4-1	few	TRBJ2-1	CASSQGLAGILSYNEQFF	TGCGCCAGCAGCCAAGGACTAGCGGGAATCCTATCCTACAATGAGCAGTTCTTC
TRBD2	TRBV4-3	few	TRBJ2-5	CASSLGLAGGGETQYF	TGCGCCAGCAGCCTGGGACTAGCGGGGGGCGGGGAGACCCAGTACTTC
-	TRBV20-1	few	TRBJ1-2	CRGQPYGYTF	TGCAGAGGACAGCCCTATGGCTACACCTTC
TRBD1	TRBV7-9	few	TRBJ1-6	CASSQTTGTGRLALHF	TGTGCCAGCAGCCAAACAACCGGGACAGGGCGACTGGCCCTCCACTTT
TRBD1	TRBV29-1	few	TRBJ1-4	CSARDRMNEKLFF	TGCAGCGCCCGGGACAGGATGAATGAAAAACTGTTTTTT
-	TRBV28	-	TRBJ1-2	CLVAGNYGYTF	TGTCTGGTGGCAGGGAACTATGGCTACACCTTC
TRBD1	TRBV28	once	TRBJ2-3	CASSFQGVGTDTQYF	TGTGCCAGCAGTTTCCAGGGGGTTGGCACAGATACGCAGTATTTT
TRBD1	TRBV7-3	-	TRBJ2-6	CASRPGQGARGANVLTF	TGTGCCAGTCGACCGGGACAGGGGGCGCGGGGGGCCAACGTCCTGACTTTC
TRBD1	TRBV27	-	TRBJ2-7	CASRPQPGQGAYEQYF	TGTGCCAGCCGTCCACAGCCTGGACAGGGGGCTTACGAGCAGTACTTC
TRBD1	TRBV7-3	few	TRBJ2-3	CASSRVIGGREDTQYF	TGTGCCAGCAGCCGAGTTATAGGGGGCAGGGAAGATACGCAGTATTTT
TRBD1	TRBV6-5	once	TRBJ1-2	CASRDREYGYTF	TGTGCCAGCAGAGACAGGGAGTACGGCTACACCTTC
-	TRBV7-7	-	TRBJ2-3	CASSQDTRTDTQYF	TGTGCCAGCAGCCAGGACACCCGGACAGATACGCAGTATTTT
TRBD2	TRBV6-5	few	TRBJ2-7	CASSYSISGVVGQYF	TGTGCCAGCAGTTACTCGATTAGCGGGGTCGTTGGTCAGTACTTC
-	TRBV10-3	-	TRBJ1-2	CAISEFRGRGYTF	TGTGCCATCAGTGAGTTCAGGGGTCGTGGCTACACCTTC
-	TRBV29-1	-	TRBJ1-1	CSVGVRDTEAFF	TGCAGCGTCGGCGTTCGGGACACTGAAGCTTTCTTT
-	TRBV2	-	TRBJ1-2	CASSDRYGYTF	TGTGCCAGCAGTGACCGGTATGGCTACACCTTC
-	TRBV7-3	few	TRBJ1-1	CASSLGHSNTEAFF	TGTGCCAGCAGCTTAGGACACTCGAACACTGAAGCTTTCTTT
TRBD1	TRBV28	-	TRBJ1-2	CASTDRQGSSNYGYTF	TGTGCCAGCACCGATCGACAGGGGTCGTCTAACTATGGCTACACCTTC
-	TRBV30	once	TRBJ2-7	CAWRAGSGNEQYF	TGTGCCTGGAGGGCGGGGAGTGGGAACGAGCAGTACTTC
-	TRBV25-1	-	TRBJ1-5	CASSEYRSSNQPQHF	TGTGCCAGCAGTGAATATAGGAGTAGCAATCAGCCCCAGCATTTT
TRBD1	TRBV4-2	-	TRBJ1-2	CASSKEPGTGGAWNYGYTF	TGTGCCAGCAGCAAGGAACCCGGGACAGGGGGCGCGTGGAACTATGGCTACACCTTC
-	TRBV30	-	TRBJ2-5	CALEGEMLETQYF	TGTGCCCTTGAGGGAGAAATGCTAGAGACCCAGTACTTC
TRBD1	TRBV7-9	few	TRBJ2-1	CASRSTGGAYNEQFF	TGTGCCAGCAGGTCCACAGGGGGCGCGTACAATGAGCAGTTCTTC
-	TRBV29-1	-	TRBJ1-1	CSAGQQNTEAFF	TGCAGCGCAGGACAGCAGAACACTGAAGCTTTCTTT
-	TRBV6-4	few	TRBJ2-7	CASSDQSTGEQYF	TGTGCCAGCAGTGACCAGTCGACTGGGGAGCAGTACTTC
TRBD2	TRBV7-2	few	TRBJ2-2	CASSLFGGTGGELFF	TGTGCCAGCAGCTTATTCGGGGGGACGGGCGGGGAGCTGTTTTTT
TRBD2	TRBV4-3	-	TRBJ2-1	CASSQEPPSGTYNEQFF	TGCGCCAGCAGCCAAGAACCGCCTAGCGGAACCTACAATGAGCAGTTCTTC
-	TRBV7-3	-	TRBJ2-5	CASSQRRSGQETQYF	TGTGCCAGCAGCCAGCGAAGGTCGGGGCAAGAGACCCAGTACTTC
-	TRBV5-6	few	TRBJ2-3	CASSLLSGGGADTQYF	TGTGCCAGCAGCTTGTTGAGCGGAGGGGGGGCAGATACGCAGTATTTT
-	TRBV9	few	TRBJ2-2	CASSVEQNTGELFF	TGTGCCAGCAGCGTAGAACAGAACACCGGGGAGCTGTTTTTT
TRBD1	TRBV29-1	few	TRBJ2-5	CSVPGQGRQETQYF	TGCAGCGTTCCGGGACAGGGGAGGCAAGAGACCCAGTACTTC
TRBD1	TRBV7-2	few	TRBJ1-2	CASSTYRGEDGYTF	TGTGCCAGCAGCACCTACAGGGGAGAGGATGGCTACACCTTC
TRBD1	TRBV7-3	few	TRBJ2-5	CASSSTGTPQAAQYF	TGTGCCAGCAGCTCGACAGGGACGCCGCAAGCGGCCCAGTACTTC
-	TRBV9	-	TRBJ2-5	CASSVALHPGETQYF	TGTGCCAGCAGCGTAGCGTTGCACCCCGGGGAGACCCAGTACTTC
-	TRBV5-6	-	TRBJ1-2	CASSLVGGNGYTF	TGTGCCAGCAGCTTGGTTGGCGGGAATGGCTACACCTTC
-	TRBV28	-	TRBJ1-2	CASSPMLTGHYGYTF	TGTGCCAGCAGTCCCATGCTGACAGGCCACTATGGCTACACCTTC
-	TRBV7-9	few	TRBJ1-1	CASSLLTNTEAFF	TGTGCCAGCAGCCTACTAACGAACACTGAAGCTTTCTTT
-	TRBV19	-	TRBJ2-3	CASSTGRVDTQYF	TGTGCCAGTAGTACCGGCAGGGTGGATACGCAGTATTTT
-	TRBV7-9	-	TRBJ1-1	CASSPPGRTEAFF	TGTGCCAGCAGCCCCCCAGGGCGAACTGAAGCTTTCTTT
-	TRBV28	-	TRBJ1-5	CASSLSVQYQPQHF	TGTGCCAGCAGTTTATCGGTACAGTATCAGCCCCAGCATTTT
-	TRBV27	-	TRBJ2-7	CASSLAGAVRAGEQYF	TGTGCCAGCAGTTTGGCCGGGGCTGTAAGGGCGGGGGAGCAGTACTTC
-	TRBV25-1	-	TRBJ2-1	CASSEGGSSYNEQFF	TGTGCCAGCAGTGAAGGGGGGAGCTCCTACAATGAGCAGTTCTTC
-	TRBV29-1	few	TRBJ2-5	CSVENRLGGETQYF	TGCAGCGTTGAAAACAGGCTGGGAGGAGAGACCCAGTACTTC
TRBD1	TRBV5-1	-	TRBJ2-7	CASSPGQGASYEQYF	TGCGCCAGCAGCCCGGGACAGGGGGCTAGCTACGAGCAGTACTTC
TRBD2	TRBV4-3	few	TRBJ2-5	CASSQEPGLAGAETQYF	TGCGCCAGCAGCCAAGAGCCGGGACTAGCGGGAGCAGAGACCCAGTACTTC
TRBD2	TRBV7-9	few	TRBJ2-7	CASSFSGRSSYEQYF	TGTGCCAGCAGCTTTAGCGGGAGGAGCTCCTACGAGCAGTACTTC
-	TRBV5-1	-	TRBJ1-2	CASSLANQGNHYGYTF	TGCGCCAGCAGCTTGGCCAACCAGGGGAATCACTATGGCTACACCTTC
TRBD1	TRBV30	few	TRBJ2-7	CACGTGGSYEQYF	TGTGCCTGTGGGACAGGGGGCTCCTACGAGCAGTACTTC
-	TRBV28	-	TRBJ2-1	CASSFALSYNEQFF	TGTGCCAGCAGTTTTGCTCTCAGCTACAATGAGCAGTTCTTC
TRBD1	TRBV7-2	-	TRBJ2-4	CASTLTGGSAKNIQYF	TGTGCCAGCACGTTGACAGGGGGATCAGCCAAAAACATTCAGTACTTC